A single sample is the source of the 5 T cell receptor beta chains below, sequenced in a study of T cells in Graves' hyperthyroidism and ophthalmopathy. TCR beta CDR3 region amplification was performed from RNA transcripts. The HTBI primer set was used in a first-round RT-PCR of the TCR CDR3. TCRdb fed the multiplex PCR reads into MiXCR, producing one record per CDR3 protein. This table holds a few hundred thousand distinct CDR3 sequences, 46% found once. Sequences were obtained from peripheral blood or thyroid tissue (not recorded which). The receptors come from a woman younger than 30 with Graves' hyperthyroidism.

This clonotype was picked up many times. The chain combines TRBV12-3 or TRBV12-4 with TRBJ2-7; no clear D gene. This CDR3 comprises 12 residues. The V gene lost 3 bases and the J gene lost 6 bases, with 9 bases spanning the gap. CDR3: CASSFSPGEQYF. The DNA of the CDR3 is TGTGCCAGCAGTTTTTCCCCTGGCGAGCAGTACTTC.

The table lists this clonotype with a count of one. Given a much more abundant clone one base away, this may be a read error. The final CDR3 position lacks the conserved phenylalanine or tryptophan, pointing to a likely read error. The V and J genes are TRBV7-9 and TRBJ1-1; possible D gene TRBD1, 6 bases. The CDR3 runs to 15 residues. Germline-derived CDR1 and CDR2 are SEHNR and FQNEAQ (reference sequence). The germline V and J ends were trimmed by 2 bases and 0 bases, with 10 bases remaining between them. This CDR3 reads CASSLFGGLNTEAFL. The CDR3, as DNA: TGTGCCAGCAGCTTATTCGGGGGCCTGAACACTGAAGCTTTCCTT.

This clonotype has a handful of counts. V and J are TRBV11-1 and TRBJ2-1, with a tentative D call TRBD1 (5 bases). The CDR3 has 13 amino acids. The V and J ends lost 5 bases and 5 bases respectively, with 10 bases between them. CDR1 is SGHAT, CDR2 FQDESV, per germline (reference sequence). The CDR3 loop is CASSQGVNNEQFF. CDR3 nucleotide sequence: TGTGCCAGCAGCCAAGGGGTTAACAATGAGCAGTTCTTC.

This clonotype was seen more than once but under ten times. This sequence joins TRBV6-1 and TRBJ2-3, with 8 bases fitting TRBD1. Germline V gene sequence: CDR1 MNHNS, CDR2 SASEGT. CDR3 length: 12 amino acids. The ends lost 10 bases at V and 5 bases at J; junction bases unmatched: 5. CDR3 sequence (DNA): TGTGCCATTGGACAGGGCAAAGATACGCAGTATTTT. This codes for CAIGQGKDTQYF.

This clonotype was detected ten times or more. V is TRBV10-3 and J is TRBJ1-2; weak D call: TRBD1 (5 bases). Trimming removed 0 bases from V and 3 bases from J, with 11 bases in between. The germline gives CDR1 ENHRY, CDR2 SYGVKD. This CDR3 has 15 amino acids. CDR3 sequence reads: CAISESAGWDYGYTF. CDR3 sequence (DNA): TGTGCCATCAGTGAGTCGGCAGGGTGGGACTATGGCTACACCTTC.